The 19 T cell receptor beta chains below were found in one sample sequenced in a study of T cell clusters in autoimmune cytopenias (dated by TCRdb to between 2018 and 2021). These reads were obtained on an Illumina MiSeq. TRB rearrangements were amplified by multiplex PCR using a touch-down protocol with TRB-A and TRB-B primer pools mixed in one tube. Once TCRdb had reprocessed the reads, it stored one entry per CDR3 protein sequence and supplied no DNA. The sample's records list around 8,000 distinct CDR3 sequences. Approximately 30% of the sample goes to the ten largest clones. Each sample's TRB amplification started from around 0.25 ug of peripheral blood genomic DNA, which corresponds to 38,000 or so genome equivalents. Sequenced material: peripheral blood. Receptors were obtained from a human donor with an autoimmune cytopenia or autoimmune hepatitis (not recorded which).

This chain joins TRBV5-6 and TRBJ2-5; TCRdb calls TRBD2, which cannot be checked without DNA. The V gene's germline CDR1 is SGHDT and CDR2 YYEEEE. The CDR3 is 21 amino acids. The chain's CDR3 is CASSLAEGLAGVSGRLETQYF.

The chain employs TRBV19 and TRBJ2-7; TCRdb calls TRBD2, which cannot be checked without DNA. Per germline, CDR1 LNHDA and CDR2 SQIVND (reference sequence). This CDR3 is built from 14 residues. Here the CDR3 reads CASSIGGYGYEQYF.

V usage is TRBV27 and J usage is TRBJ2-1; the TCRdb D gene call, TRBD2, has no DNA to confirm it. This CDR3 has 15 amino acids. In germline, CDR1 is MNHEY, CDR2 SMNVEV (reference sequence). CDR3 in amino acids: CASSLRGTPYNEQFF.

CDR3 sequence: CSVEGRQTNTEAFF. The chain is built from TRBV29-1 and TRBJ1-1; lacking DNA, the TRBD1 call made by TCRdb goes unchecked. Per germline, CDR1 SQVTM and CDR2 ANQGSEA. The CDR3 sequence is 14 residues long.

The J gene is TRBJ1-2, the V gene TRBV18; TCRdb lists TRBD1, though no DNA is available to test this call. The germline V gene has CDR1 KGHSH and CDR2 LQKENI. This CDR3 is built from 17 residues. CDR3 residues: CASSPRGQGATNYGYTF.

V gene TRBV27 combines with J gene TRBJ2-1; there is no DNA to check the TCRdb D call of TRBD2. There are 16 residues in the CDR3. Germline CDR1 reads MNHEY; CDR2 reads SMNVEV (reference sequence). The CDR3 protein is CASSDPGLAEYNEQFF.

The chain uses TRBV5-6 and TRBJ1-1; the TRBD1 assignment by TCRdb is unverifiable without DNA. The germline CDR1 and CDR2 sequences are SGHDT and YYEEEE. CDR3 length: 15 residues. Here the CDR3 reads CASSLGQDLNTEAFF.

CDR3: CASSQEARTGELFF. This chain connects TRBV4-2 to TRBJ2-2. Germline lookup yields CDR1 LGHNA and CDR2 YNFKEQ. The CDR3 totals 14 residues.

The rearrangement joins TRBV6-6 to TRBJ2-1; TCRdb designates TRBD1, a call that cannot be tested without DNA. Germline CDR1 reads MNHNY; CDR2 reads SVGAGI (reference sequence). The CDR3 is 15 amino acids. This chain's CDR3 is CASSPGRGHDNEQFF.

The J gene is TRBJ2-1, the V gene TRBV15; the TRBD2 assignment by TCRdb is unverifiable without DNA. Per the germline V gene, CDR1 is LNHNV and CDR2 is YYDKDF (reference sequence). This CDR3 comprises 17 residues. The chain's CDR3 is CATSRDRGGRASNEQFF.

The chain carries TRBV27 and TRBJ1-2. The CDR3 totals 14 residues. The germline V gene has CDR1 MNHEY and CDR2 SMNVEV (reference sequence). The CDR3 sequence is CASSFLPSLDGYTF.

CDR3 in amino acids: CSARDLDNEQFF. The chain has TRBV20-1 and TRBJ2-1. This CDR3 has 12 amino acids. The germline CDR1 and CDR2 sequences are DFQATT and SNEGSKA (reference sequence).

V is TRBV5-4 and J is TRBJ2-1; absent DNA, TCRdb's TRBD2 call cannot be checked. This CDR3 has 16 amino acids. Germline lookup yields CDR1 SGHNT and CDR2 YYREEE (reference sequence). CDR3 amino acids: CASSSSVGLGDNEQFF.

CDR3 sequence reads: CASSRSTGSTLHF. This chain connects TRBV7-6 to TRBJ1-6; TCRdb picks TRBD1, but there is no DNA to check that call. This CDR3 has 13 amino acids. Germline V CDR1 and CDR2: SGHVS, FNYEAQ.

By frequency, this clonotype registers medium-sized. The chain combines TRBV7-6 with TRBJ2-2. This CDR3 spans 16 amino acids. The germline V gene encodes CDR1 SGHVS and CDR2 FNYEAQ. CDR3 residues: CASSPRGALNTGELFF.

J is TRBJ2-7 and V is TRBV6-1. Germline V CDR1 and CDR2: MNHNS, SASEGT. CDR3 size: 14 residues. The CDR3 region is CATETSGVSHEQYF.

This clonotype shows up as large by frequency. The CDR3 loop is CASSQRPEELFF. V usage is TRBV4-2 and J usage is TRBJ2-2; TCRdb calls TRBD1, which cannot be checked without DNA. CDR1 and CDR2 from the germline V gene are LGHNA and YNFKEQ. CDR3 length: 12 amino acids.

V usage is TRBV30 and J usage is TRBJ2-1; TCRdb lists TRBD2, though no DNA is available to test this call. CDR1 and CDR2 (germline): GTSNPN, SVGIG (reference sequence). CDR3 size: 17 residues. This CDR3 reads CAWTLGAGEIGGDEQFF.

This chain links TRBV20-1 with TRBJ2-2; the TRBD2 assignment by TCRdb is unverifiable without DNA. Germline-derived CDR1 and CDR2 are DFQATT and SNEGSKA (reference sequence). This CDR3 region has 17 residues. The CDR3 sequence: CSARAPGLAGSDGELFF.